This entry lists 18 T cell receptor beta chains sequenced from one sample in a study of blood T cell repertoires in COVID-19 (TCRdb year 2020). Libraries were constructed by the immunoSEQ multiplex PCR assay. TCRdb mirrors the immuneACCESS table, restricted to in-frame sequences. Some clones are absent from its copies; in checked studies, under half trace to an unresolved V gene, and the reason for the others is unknown. In this sample the table shows 55,000 to 85,000 clones, around 80% of which occur a single time. The ten largest clones take up about 30% of the sample. Sample: peripheral blood. Receptor source: a man aged 55-75 years with active or convalescent COVID-19.

This clone has ten or more counts. The chain employs TRBV7-8 and TRBJ1-2; D unclear. The CDR3 has 16 residues. Trimming removed 2 bases at V and 7 bases at J, with 20 bases between. The germline V gene has CDR1 SGHVS and CDR2 FQNEAQ. CDR3 loop: CASSLSPSQDVGGYTF. CDR3 DNA: TGTGCCAGCAGCTTATCCCCCAGTCAGGATGTAGGTGGCTACACCTTC.

V and J are TRBV27 and TRBJ1-2, with 7 positions matching TRBD1. Germline loops: CDR1 MNHEY, CDR2 SMNVEV (reference sequence). The CDR3 runs 12 residues. J lost 5 bases, V lost 6 bases, and 3 bases had no gene match. Here the CDR3 reads CASSLQGYGYTF. CDR3 DNA: TGTGCCAGCAGCTTACAGGGGTATGGCTACACCTTC.

The chain is built from TRBV7-9 and TRBJ1-1; no definite D call. V was trimmed by 6 bases and J by 2 bases, leaving 25 bases between them. The CDR3 runs to 18 residues. Germline V gene sequence: CDR1 SEHNR, CDR2 FQNEAQ (reference sequence). CDR3 bases: TGTGCCAGCAGATCCGAGGGCAAATCTGGGGTATTTAACACTGAAGCTTTCTTT. Encoded protein: CASRSEGKSGVFNTEAFF.

The chain uses TRBV6-5 and TRBJ2-1, with TRBD1 identical over 9 bases. The CDR3 runs to 15 residues. With V trimmed by 6 bases and J by 1 base, 4 bases remained unmatched. The germline CDR1 and CDR2 sequences are MNHEY and SVGAGI. CDR3 amino acids: CASRRTGESYNEQFF. CDR3 nucleotide sequence: TGTGCCAGCAGACGGACAGGGGAATCCTACAATGAGCAGTTCTTC.

This sequence joins TRBV7-6 and TRBJ2-3, with 9 bases matching TRBD2. CDR3 length: 17 residues. Germline CDR1 reads SGHVS; CDR2 reads FNYEAQ. The ends lost 3 bases at V and 1 base at J; junction bases unmatched: 8. The CDR3 region is CASSLQGGGGRTDTQYF. In DNA, the CDR3 is TGTGCCAGCAGCTTGCAGGGCGGGGGGGGACGCACAGATACGCAGTATTTT.

The chain uses TRBV7-3 and TRBJ2-7; D is unresolved. Germline V gene lookup returns CDR1 SGHTA and CDR2 FQGTGA. Trimming removed 5 bases at V and 1 base at J, with 9 bases between. This CDR3 region has 13 residues. CDR3 in amino acids: CASSAPGSYEQYF. The DNA for the CDR3 is TGTGCCAGCAGCGCCCCCGGGTCCTACGAGCAGTACTTC. The complete variable domain, with remaining parts taken from reference TRBV7-3 and TRBJ2-7, reads GAGVSQTPSNKVTEKGKYVELRCDPISGHTALYWYRQSLGQGPEFLIYFQGTGAADDSGLPNDRFFAVRPEGSVSTLKIQRTERGDSAVYLCASSAPGSYEQYFGPGTRLTVT.

CDR3 loop: CASSTRGGEIGELFF. The CDR3 DNA reads as TGTGCCAGTAGTACCCGGGGAGGGGAGATCGGGGAGCTGTTTTTT. The chain recombines TRBV19 with TRBJ2-2; 7 bases fit TRBD2. Per germline, CDR1 LNHDA and CDR2 SQIVND (reference sequence). The CDR3 has 15 residues. Losses at the gene ends were 4 bases for V and 7 bases for J; bases not matched to a gene: 9.

The chain recombines TRBV18 with TRBJ1-5; perhaps TRBD1 as D (6 bases). This CDR3 is 13 amino acids long. The germline V and J ends were trimmed by 2 bases and 4 bases, with 6 bases remaining between them. The germline V gene encodes CDR1 KGHSH and CDR2 LQKENI. This chain's CDR3 is CASSPGTNQPQHF. In DNA, the CDR3 is TGTGCCAGCTCACCAGGGACAAATCAGCCCCAGCATTTT. Full variable domain (remainder filled in from reference TRBV18 and TRBJ1-5): NAGVMQNPRHLVRRRGQEARLRCSPMKGHSHVYWYRQLPEEGLKFMVYLQKENIIDESGMPKERFSAEFPKEGPSILRIQQVVRGDSAAYFCASSPGTNQPQHFGDGTRLSIL.

J is TRBJ2-2 and V is TRBV6-2 or TRBV6-3; a weak D match, TRBD2 (6 bases). CDR1 is MNHEY and CDR2 is SVGEGT in the germline V gene. Trimming left V 2 bases short and J 8 bases short, with 15 bases between. The CDR3 has 15 amino acids. The DNA for the CDR3 is TGTGCCAGCAGTTACCTACAATCGGGAGAGGGGGAGCTGTTTTTT. It specifies CASSYLQSGEGELFF.

The rearrangement joins TRBV5-6 to TRBJ1-6; D not resolved. Germline CDR1 is SGHDT and CDR2 is YYEEEE. With 3 bases removed from V and 7 bases from J, the gap between germline ends came to 11 bases. The CDR3 is made up of 14 amino acids. The CDR3 here is CASSSVTGNSPLHF. In DNA, the CDR3 is TGTGCCAGCAGCTCCGTGACGGGGAATTCACCCCTCCACTTT.

The V gene is TRBV19, the J gene TRBJ1-1; tentative D call: TRBD1 (5 bases). This CDR3 has 14 amino acids. CDR1 and CDR2 (germline): LNHDA, SQIVND (reference sequence). The V end lost 6 bases, the J end lost 1 base, and 12 bases lay between the germline ends. The CDR3 region has the DNA TGTGCCAGTAGAATGGGGGGTAAGAACACTGAAGCTTTCTTT. Protein sequence: CASRMGGKNTEAFF.

The gene calls are TRBV5-1 and TRBJ1-2; D ambiguous. The ends were cut back, 0 bases at V and 3 bases at J, with 9 bases in the middle. The CDR3 sequence is 14 residues long. Germline CDR1 is SGHRS and CDR2 is YFSETQ. CDR3 DNA: TGCGCCAGCAGCTTGGACCAGGACTACTATGGCTACACCTTC. Amino acid sequence: CASSLDQDYYGYTF.

J is TRBJ2-7 and V is TRBV29-1, with 9 bases matching TRBD2. V trimming: 5 bases; J trimming: 4 bases; junction bases outside the gene matches: 6. This CDR3 is 13 amino acids long. Germline CDR1 and CDR2: SQVTM and ANQGSEA. As DNA, the CDR3 is TGCAGCGTTACCTTTAGCGGGGGTTACGAGCAGTACTTC. This encodes CSVTFSGGYEQYF.

The chain links TRBV30 to TRBJ1-2; no reliable D call. This CDR3 contains 14 residues. Looked up from germline, CDR1 is GTSNPN and CDR2 is SVGIG (reference sequence). Trimming took off 0 bases at V and 0 bases at J, with 8 bases between the two ends. The CDR3 DNA reads as TGTGCCTGGAGTGTGCAGCTAGCTAACTATGGCTACACCTTC. Protein: CAWSVQLANYGYTF.

The genes are TRBV12-3 or TRBV12-4 and TRBJ1-2; maybe TRBD1 (5 bases). Trimming removed 6 bases from V and 4 bases from J, with 12 bases in between. The CDR3 has 13 residues. The CDR3 DNA is TGTGCCAGCAGACCAATCGGGGGCTATGGCTACACCTTC. Protein sequence: CASRPIGGYGYTF.

This chain joins TRBV7-6 and TRBJ2-5, with a weak D call TRBD1 (6 bases). The germline CDR1 and CDR2 sequences are SGHVS and FNYEAQ. Trimming left V 6 bases short and J 5 bases short, with 19 bases between. The CDR3 is made up of 15 amino acids. The CDR3 coding sequence is TGTGCCAGCAGTCCTGGGGTGGGGGCAGGGGAGACCCAGTACTTC. It encodes CASSPGVGAGETQYF.

The chain couples TRBV5-1 to TRBJ1-1, with TRBD1 matching over 9 bases. Germline-derived CDR1 and CDR2 are SGHRS and YFSETQ. CDR3 size: 15 residues. J was trimmed by 4 bases and V by 4 bases; bases with no gene match: 8. CDR3 DNA: TGCGCCAGCAGCGCACAGGGGGCTGGTGTCACTGAAGCTTTCTTT. This encodes CASSAQGAGVTEAFF.

The V call is TRBV12-3 or TRBV12-4, the J call TRBJ1-2; no clear D. The CDR3 totals 13 residues. V lost 6 bases and J lost 1, with 9 bases in between. CDR3 in DNA: TGTGCCAGCAGGGCCGGGTATAACTATGGCTACACCTTC. It translates to CASRAGYNYGYTF.